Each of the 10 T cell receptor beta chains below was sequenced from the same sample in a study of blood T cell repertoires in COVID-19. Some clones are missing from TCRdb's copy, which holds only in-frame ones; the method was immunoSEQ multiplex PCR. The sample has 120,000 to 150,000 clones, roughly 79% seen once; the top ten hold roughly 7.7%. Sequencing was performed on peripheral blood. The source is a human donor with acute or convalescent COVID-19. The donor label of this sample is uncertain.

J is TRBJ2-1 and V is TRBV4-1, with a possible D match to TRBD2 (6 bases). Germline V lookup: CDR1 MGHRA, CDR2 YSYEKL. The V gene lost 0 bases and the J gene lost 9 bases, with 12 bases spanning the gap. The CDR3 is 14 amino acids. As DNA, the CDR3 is TGCGCCAGCAGCCAAGAGACTAGTTTATCTGAGCAGTTCTTC. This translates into CASSQETSLSEQFF.

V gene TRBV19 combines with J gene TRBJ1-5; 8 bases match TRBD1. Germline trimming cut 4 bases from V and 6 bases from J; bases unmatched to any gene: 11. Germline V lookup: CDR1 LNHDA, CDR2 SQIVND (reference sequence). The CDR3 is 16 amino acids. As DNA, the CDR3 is TGTGCCAGTAGTAAAACCCTGACAGGGGATGGTCAGCCCCAGCATTTT. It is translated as CASSKTLTGDGQPQHF.

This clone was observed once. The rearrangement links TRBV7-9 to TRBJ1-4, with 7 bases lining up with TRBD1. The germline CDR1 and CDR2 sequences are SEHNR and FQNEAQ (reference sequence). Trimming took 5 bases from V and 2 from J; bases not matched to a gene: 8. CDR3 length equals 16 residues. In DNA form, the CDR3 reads TGTGCCAGCAGCGCTGGACAGGCGGGGACTAATGAAAAACTGTTTTTT. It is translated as CASSAGQAGTNEKLFF. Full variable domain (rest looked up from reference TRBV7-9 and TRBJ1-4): DTGVSQNPRHKITKRGQNVTFRCDPISEHNRLYWYRQTLGQGPEFLTYFQNEAQLEKSRLLSDRFSAERPKGSFSTLEIQRTEQGDSAMYLCASSAGQAGTNEKLFFGSGTQLSVL.

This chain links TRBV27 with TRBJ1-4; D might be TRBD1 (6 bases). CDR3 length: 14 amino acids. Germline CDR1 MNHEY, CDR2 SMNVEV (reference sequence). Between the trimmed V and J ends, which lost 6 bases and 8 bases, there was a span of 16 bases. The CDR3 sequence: CASSPAGGREKLFF. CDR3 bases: TGTGCCAGCAGCCCCGCCGGGGGGCGAGAAAAACTGTTTTTT.

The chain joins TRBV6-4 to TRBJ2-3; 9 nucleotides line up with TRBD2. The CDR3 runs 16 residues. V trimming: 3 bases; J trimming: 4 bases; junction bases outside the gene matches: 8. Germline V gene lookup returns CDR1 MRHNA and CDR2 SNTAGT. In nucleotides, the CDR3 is TGTGCCAGCAGTGAGGAGCGGGGGGCAGGGGCAGATACGCAGTATTTT. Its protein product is CASSEERGAGADTQYF.

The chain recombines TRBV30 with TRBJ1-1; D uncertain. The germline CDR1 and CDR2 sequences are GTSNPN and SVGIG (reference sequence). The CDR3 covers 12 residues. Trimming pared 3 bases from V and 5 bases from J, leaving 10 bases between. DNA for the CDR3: TGTGCCTGGAGGGCAGGCGGGACTGAAGCTTTCTTT. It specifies CAWRAGGTEAFF. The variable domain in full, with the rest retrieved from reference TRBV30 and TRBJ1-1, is SQTIHQWPATLVQPVGSPLSLECTVEGTSNPNLYWYRQAAGRGLQLLFYSVGIGQISSEVPQNLSASRPQDRQFILSSKKLLLSDSGFYLCAWRAGGTEAFFGQGTRLTVV.

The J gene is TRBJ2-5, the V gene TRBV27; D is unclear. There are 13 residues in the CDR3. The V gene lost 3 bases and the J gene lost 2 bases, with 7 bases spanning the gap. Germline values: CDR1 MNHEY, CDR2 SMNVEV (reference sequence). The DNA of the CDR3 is TGTGCCAGCAGTTTCGACACGCAAGAGACCCAGTACTTC. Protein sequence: CASSFDTQETQYF.

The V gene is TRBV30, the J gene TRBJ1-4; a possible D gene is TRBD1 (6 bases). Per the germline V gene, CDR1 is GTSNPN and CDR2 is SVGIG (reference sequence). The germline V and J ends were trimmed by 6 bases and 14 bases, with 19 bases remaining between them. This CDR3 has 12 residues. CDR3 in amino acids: CACHEGGTGLFF. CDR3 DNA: TGTGCCTGCCACGAGGGGGGGACCGGGCTGTTTTTT.

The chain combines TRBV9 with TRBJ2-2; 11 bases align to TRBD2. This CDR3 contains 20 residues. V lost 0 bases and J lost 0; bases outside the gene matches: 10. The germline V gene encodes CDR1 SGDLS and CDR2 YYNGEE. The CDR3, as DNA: TGTGCCAGCAGCGTAGAGGGGCGCCTAGCGGGGGGCACGAACACCGGGGAGCTGTTTTTT. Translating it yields CASSVEGRLAGGTNTGELFF. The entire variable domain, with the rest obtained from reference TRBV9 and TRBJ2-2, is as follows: DSGVTQTPKHLITATGQRVTLRCSPRSGDLSVYWYQQSLDQGLQFLIQYYNGEERAKGNILERFSAQQFPDLHSELNLSSLELGDSALYFCASSVEGRLAGGTNTGELFFGEGSRLTVL.

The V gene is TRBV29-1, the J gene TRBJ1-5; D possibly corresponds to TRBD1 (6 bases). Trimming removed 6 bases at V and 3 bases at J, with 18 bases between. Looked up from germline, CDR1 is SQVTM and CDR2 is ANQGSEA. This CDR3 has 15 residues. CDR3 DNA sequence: TGCAGCGTATTCGACAGGTCTCTTCTCAATCAGCCCCAGCATTTT. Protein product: CSVFDRSLLNQPQHF.